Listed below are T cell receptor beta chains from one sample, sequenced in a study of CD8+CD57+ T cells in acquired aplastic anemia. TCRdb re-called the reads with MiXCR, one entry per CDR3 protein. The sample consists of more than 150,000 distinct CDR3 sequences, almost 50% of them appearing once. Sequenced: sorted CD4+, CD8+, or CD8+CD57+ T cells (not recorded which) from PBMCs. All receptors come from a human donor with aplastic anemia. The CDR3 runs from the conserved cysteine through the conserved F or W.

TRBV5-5,CASSLYGVPYEQYF
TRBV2,CASSHDRADNSPLHF
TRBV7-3,CASSQGDSYYGYTF
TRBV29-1,CSGPGLGTQYF
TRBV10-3,CAIRPGLAGSGELFF
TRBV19,CASSLGRGRMNSQSQHF
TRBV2,CASTTAMYGYTF
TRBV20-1,CSASTGWNGYTF
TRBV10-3,CASSEPPGTGGVGNTIYF
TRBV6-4,CASSARSYTEAFF
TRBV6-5,CASSYYGAGTYNSPLHF
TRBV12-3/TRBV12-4,CASSLGETDTQYF
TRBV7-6,CASTKERETQYF
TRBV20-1,CSARAGLEQFF
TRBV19,CASAQGPSGNTIYF
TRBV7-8,CASSSSGNSGETQYF
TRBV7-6,CASSLNGGGVGTDTQYF
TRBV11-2,CASSLQGRPSEEQFF
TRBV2,CARDRENTEAFF
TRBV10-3,CAISESTTPEAFF
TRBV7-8,CASSLLANEQFF
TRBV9,CASSRTGDSPLHF
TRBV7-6,CASSLGDKPIQGTQYF
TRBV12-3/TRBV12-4,CASTMRTGSGANVLTF
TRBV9,CASSVESSRSYEQYF
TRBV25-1,CASSEFGGEQFF
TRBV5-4,CASSQSSYNEQFF
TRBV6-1,CASSEPGQGSYEQYF
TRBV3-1,CASSQARAEAFF
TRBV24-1,CATSDSGIPFNEQFF
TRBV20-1,CSAPASENTEAFF
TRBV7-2,CASSMIAGGSYEQYF
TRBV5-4,CASSAGTGGSPLHF
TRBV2,CASSGETGFNEQYF
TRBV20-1,CSANPGQGADEQYF
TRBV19,CASSISGQGMDSPLHF
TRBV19,CASSPRGPHQPQHF